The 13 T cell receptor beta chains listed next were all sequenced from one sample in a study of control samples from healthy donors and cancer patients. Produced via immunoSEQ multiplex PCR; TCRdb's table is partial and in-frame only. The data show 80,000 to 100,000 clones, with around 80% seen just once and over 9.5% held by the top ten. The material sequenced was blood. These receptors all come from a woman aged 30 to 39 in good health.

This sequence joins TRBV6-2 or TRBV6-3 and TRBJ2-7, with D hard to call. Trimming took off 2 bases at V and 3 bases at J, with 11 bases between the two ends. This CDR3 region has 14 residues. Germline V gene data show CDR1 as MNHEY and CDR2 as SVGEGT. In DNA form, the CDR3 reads TGTGCCAGCAGTTACCTACGCCTACACTACGAGCAGTACTTC. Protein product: CASSYLRLHYEQYF.

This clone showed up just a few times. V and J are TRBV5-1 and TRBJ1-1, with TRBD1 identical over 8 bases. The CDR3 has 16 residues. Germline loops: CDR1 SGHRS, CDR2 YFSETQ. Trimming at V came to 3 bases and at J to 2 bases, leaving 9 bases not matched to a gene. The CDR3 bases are TGCGCCAGCAGCTCTGACGGACAGGGAATAAACACTGAAGCTTTCTTT. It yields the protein CASSSDGQGINTEAFF.

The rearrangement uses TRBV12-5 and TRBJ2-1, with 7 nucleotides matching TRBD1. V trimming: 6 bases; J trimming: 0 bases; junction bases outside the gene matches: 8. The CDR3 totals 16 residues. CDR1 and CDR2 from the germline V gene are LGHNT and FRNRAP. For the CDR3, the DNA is TGTGCTAGTGGAACAGGGGTCCTCAGCTCCTACAATGAGCAGTTCTTC. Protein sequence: CASGTGVLSSYNEQFF.

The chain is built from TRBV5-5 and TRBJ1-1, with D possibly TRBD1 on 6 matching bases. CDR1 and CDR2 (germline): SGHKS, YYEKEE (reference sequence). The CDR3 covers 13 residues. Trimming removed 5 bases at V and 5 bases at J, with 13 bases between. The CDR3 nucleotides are TGTGCCAGCAGAACACAGGGAAGGACTGAAGCTTTCTTT. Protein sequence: CASRTQGRTEAFF.

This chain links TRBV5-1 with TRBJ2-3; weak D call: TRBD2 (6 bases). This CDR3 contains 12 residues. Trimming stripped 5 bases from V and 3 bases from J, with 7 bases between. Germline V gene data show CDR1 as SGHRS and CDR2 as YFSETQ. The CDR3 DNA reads TGCGCCAGCAGGGAGGGGACAGATACGCAGTATTTT. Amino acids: CASREGTDTQYF.

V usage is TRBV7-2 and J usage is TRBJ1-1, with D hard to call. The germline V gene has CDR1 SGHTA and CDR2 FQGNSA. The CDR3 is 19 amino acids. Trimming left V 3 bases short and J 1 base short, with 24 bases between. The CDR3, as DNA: TGTGCCAGCAGCTTGTCGGGCGCGGGTGTTGGGCGGGGGAACACTGAAGCTTTCTTT. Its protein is CASSLSGAGVGRGNTEAFF.

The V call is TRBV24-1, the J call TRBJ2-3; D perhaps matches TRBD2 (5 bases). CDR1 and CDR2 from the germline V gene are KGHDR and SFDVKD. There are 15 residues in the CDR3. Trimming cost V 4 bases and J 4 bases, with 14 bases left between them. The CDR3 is CATSDARAPADTQYF. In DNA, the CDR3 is TGTGCCACCAGTGACGCGCGGGCCCCTGCAGATACGCAGTATTTT.

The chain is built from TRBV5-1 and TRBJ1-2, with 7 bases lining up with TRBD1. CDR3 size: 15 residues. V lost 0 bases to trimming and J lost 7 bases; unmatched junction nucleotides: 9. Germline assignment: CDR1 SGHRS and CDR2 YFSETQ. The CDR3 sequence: CASSLAGSGGLGYTF. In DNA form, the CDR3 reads TGCGCCAGCAGCTTGGCCGGGTCAGGGGGGCTTGGCTACACCTTC.

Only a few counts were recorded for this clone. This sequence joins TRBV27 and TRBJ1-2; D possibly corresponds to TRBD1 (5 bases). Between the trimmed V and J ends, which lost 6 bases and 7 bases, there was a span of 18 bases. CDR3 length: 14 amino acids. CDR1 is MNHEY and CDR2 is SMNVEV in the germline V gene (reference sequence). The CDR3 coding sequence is TGTGCCAGCAGAAAACTAGGGCAGGGTGGTGGCTACACCTTC. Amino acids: CASRKLGQGGGYTF.

The chain's CDR3 is CASSMAPDTQYF. The CDR3 DNA sequence: TGTGCCAGCAGTATGGCGCCAGATACGCAGTATTTT. This sequence joins TRBV27 and TRBJ2-3, with D unresolved. The CDR3 runs 12 residues. V dropped 5 bases and J dropped 4 bases, with 7 bases sitting between them. Germline V gives CDR1 MNHEY, CDR2 SMNVEV (reference sequence).

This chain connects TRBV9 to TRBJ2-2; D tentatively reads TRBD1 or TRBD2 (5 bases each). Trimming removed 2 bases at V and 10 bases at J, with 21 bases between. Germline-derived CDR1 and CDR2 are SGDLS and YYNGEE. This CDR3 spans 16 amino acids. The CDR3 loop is CASSVGVVGVEAELFF. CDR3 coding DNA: TGTGCCAGCAGCGTTGGGGTGGTGGGGGTTGAAGCGGAGCTGTTTTTT.

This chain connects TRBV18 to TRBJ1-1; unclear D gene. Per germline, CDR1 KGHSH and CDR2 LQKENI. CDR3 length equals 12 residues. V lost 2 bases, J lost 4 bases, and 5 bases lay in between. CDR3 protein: CASSPTPTEAFF. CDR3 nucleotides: TGTGCCAGCTCACCAACCCCCACTGAAGCTTTCTTT.

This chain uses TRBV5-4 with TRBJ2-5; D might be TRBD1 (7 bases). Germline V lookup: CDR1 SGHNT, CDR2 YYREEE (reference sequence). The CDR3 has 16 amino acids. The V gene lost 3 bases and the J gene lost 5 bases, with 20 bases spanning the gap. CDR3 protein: CASSSPMSRGVETQYF. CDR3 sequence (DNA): TGTGCCAGCAGCTCGCCTATGAGCAGGGGGGTTGAGACCCAGTACTTC.